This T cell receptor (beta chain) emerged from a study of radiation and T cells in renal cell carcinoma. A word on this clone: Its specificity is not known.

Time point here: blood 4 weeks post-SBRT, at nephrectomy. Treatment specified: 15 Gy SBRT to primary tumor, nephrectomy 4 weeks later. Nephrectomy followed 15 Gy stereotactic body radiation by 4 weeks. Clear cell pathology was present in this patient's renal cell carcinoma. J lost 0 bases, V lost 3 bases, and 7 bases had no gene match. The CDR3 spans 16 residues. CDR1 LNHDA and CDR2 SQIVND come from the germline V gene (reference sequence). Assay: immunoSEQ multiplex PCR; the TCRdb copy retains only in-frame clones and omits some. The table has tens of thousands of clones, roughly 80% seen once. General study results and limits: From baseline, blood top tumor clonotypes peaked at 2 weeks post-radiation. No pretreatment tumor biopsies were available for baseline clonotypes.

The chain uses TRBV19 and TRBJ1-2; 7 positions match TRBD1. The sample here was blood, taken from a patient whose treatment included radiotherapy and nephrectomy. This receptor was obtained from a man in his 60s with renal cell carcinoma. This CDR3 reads CASSIKGTAANYGYTF. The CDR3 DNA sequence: TGTGCCAGTAGTATTAAGGGGACAGCGGCTAACTATGGCTACACCTTC. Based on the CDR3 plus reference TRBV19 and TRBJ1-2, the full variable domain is DGGITQSPKYLFRKEGQNVTLSCEQNLNHDAMYWYRQDPGQGLRLIYYSQIVNDFQKGDIAEGYSVSREKKESFPLTVTSAQKNPTAFYLCASSIKGTAANYGYTFGSGTRLTVV.